The present T cell receptor beta chain was sequenced within a study of blood T cell repertoires in COVID-19. With V trimmed by 5 bases and J by 8 bases, 9 bases remained unmatched. Per germline, CDR1 SNHLY and CDR2 FYNNEI. The CDR3 is 14 amino acids. As handled by the study authors: Nucleated cell number was recorded as an estimate derived from reference gene primer amplification. TCRdb's table, derived via immunoSEQ multiplex PCR, lists solely in-frame clones and lacks some. V and J calls and clone size are copied from that table; D and trimming were computed from the DNA. The sample consists of about 68,000 clones, roughly 90% of them appearing once.

This sequence originates from a young man with acute or convalescent COVID-19. The chain joins TRBV2 to TRBJ2-4; TRBD1 matches 7 bases. The sequenced sample consisted of peripheral blood. The CDR3 sequence is CASSSRTGPDIQYF. In DNA, the CDR3 is TGTGCCAGCAGTTCCCGGACAGGTCCAGACATTCAGTACTTC.